The 27 T cell receptor beta chains below all came from one sample that was sequenced in a study of T cells expressing NK-cell markers. TCRdb re-called the 5' RACE reads; every CDR3 protein appears as one record, without DNA. Its listing shows over 150,000 distinct CDR3 sequences. Material: blood T cells: a sorted CD56 or NKG2C T cell subset, CD4+ or CD8+ T cells, or bulk PBMC T cells (not recorded which). The receptors originated from a woman aged 50 to 60 in good health.

The chain joins TRBV6-4 to TRBJ1-6; no DNA is available, so the TRBD1 call from TCRdb remains unchecked. The germline V gene encodes CDR1 MRHNA and CDR2 SNTAGT. This CDR3 is built from 14 residues. The CDR3 loop reads CASSDQGEDSPLHF.

This chain joins TRBV25-1 and TRBJ1-1; the TCRdb call, TRBD1, lacks DNA for checking. The CDR3 is made up of 16 amino acids. The germline V gene has CDR1 MGHDK and CDR2 SYGVNS. The CDR3 region is CASSEERGQPNTEAFF.

The rearrangement uses TRBV4-1 and TRBJ1-3. The CDR3 spans 12 residues. The germline V gene encodes CDR1 MGHRA and CDR2 YSYEKL. CDR3 amino acids: CASSQVGNTIYF.

This chain uses TRBV12-5 with TRBJ2-3; the TCRdb call, TRBD1, lacks DNA for checking. The CDR3 spans 16 residues. Germline V gene sequence: CDR1 LGHNT, CDR2 FRNRAP. The CDR3 loop is CASGLGTGVLIDTQYF.

This chain connects TRBV4-2 to TRBJ1-4; the TCRdb D gene call, TRBD1, has no DNA to confirm it. The CDR3 extends over 13 amino acids. CDR1 and CDR2 from the germline V gene are LGHNA and YNFKEQ. This chain's CDR3 is CASSQRDRVKLFF.

J is TRBJ2-1 and V is TRBV7-2; the TRBD2 assignment by TCRdb is unverifiable without DNA. CDR1 is SGHTA and CDR2 is FQGNSA in the germline V gene. The CDR3 is 14 amino acids. CDR3 amino acids: CASSRVGREEGEFF.

The chain couples TRBV24-1 to TRBJ1-5; TCRdb names TRBD1, which stays unverified in the absence of DNA. This CDR3 has 15 amino acids. Germline loops: CDR1 KGHDR, CDR2 SFDVKD. The CDR3 protein is CATSDPGRPNQPQHF.

The rearrangement links TRBV11-2 to TRBJ2-7. The CDR3 runs to 14 residues. Per germline, CDR1 SGHAT and CDR2 FQNNGV. The CDR3 protein is CASSYTGGPYEQYF. The full variable domain, completed using reference TRBV11-2 and TRBJ2-7, is EAGVAQSPRYKIIEKRQSVAFWCNPISGHATLYWYQQILGQGPKLLIQFQNNGVVDDSQLPKDRFSAERLKGVDSTLKIQPAKLEDSAVYLCASSYTGGPYEQYFGPGTRLTVT.

The rearrangement links TRBV6-6 to TRBJ2-5; the TCRdb D gene call, TRBD2, has no DNA to confirm it. The V gene's germline CDR1 is MNHNY and CDR2 SVGAGI (reference sequence). The CDR3 totals 15 residues. CDR3: CASSYFAGGQETQYF.

J is TRBJ2-1 and V is TRBV29-1; the D call from TCRdb, TRBD2, cannot be confirmed without DNA. Per germline, CDR1 SQVTM and CDR2 ANQGSEA. This CDR3 contains 12 residues. The CDR3 sequence: CSVRPSKNEQFF.

This chain links TRBV3-1 with TRBJ1-2; TCRdb's assignment of TRBD1 cannot be checked, as there is no DNA. The CDR3 has 15 amino acids. Germline V gives CDR1 LGHDT, CDR2 YNNKEL (reference sequence). The CDR3 region is CASSPEGQALYGYTF. Looking up the rest from reference TRBV3-1 and TRBJ1-2 gives the full variable domain: DTAVSQTPKYLVTQMGNDKSIKCEQNLGHDTMYWYKQDSKKFLKIMFSYNNKELIINETVPNRFSPKSPDKAHLNLHINSLELGDSAVYFCASSPEGQALYGYTFGSGTRLTVV.

The chain joins TRBV4-1 to TRBJ2-1; as DNA is missing, the TRBD2 call by TCRdb cannot be tested. The CDR3 covers 17 residues. The germline CDR1 and CDR2 sequences are MGHRA and YSYEKL. The CDR3 region is CASSPKGLAGGGDEQFF.

The chain uses TRBV3-1 and TRBJ2-5. Germline-derived CDR1 and CDR2 are LGHDT and YNNKEL (reference sequence). The CDR3 sequence is 17 residues long. CDR3 sequence: CASSQGSAQPFQETQYF.

The chain has TRBV4-1 and TRBJ2-3; TCRdb proposes TRBD2, but this gene call is untestable without DNA. The CDR3 is 16 residues long. Looked up from germline, CDR1 is MGHRA and CDR2 is YSYEKL. The CDR3 is CASSQGGGTRSDTQYF.

V is TRBV12-3 or TRBV12-4 and J is TRBJ1-3; TCRdb picks TRBD1, but there is no DNA to check that call. The CDR3 consists of 14 residues. CDR3 amino acids: CASRPQGGGNTIYF.

The chain carries TRBV10-2 and TRBJ1-1; TCRdb lists TRBD1, though no DNA is available to test this call. Germline V gene sequence: CDR1 WSHSY, CDR2 SAAADI. The CDR3 has 15 residues. CDR3 region: CASRGMTGKRTEAFF.

This chain links TRBV11-2 with TRBJ2-2; TCRdb selects TRBD2, and the lack of DNA leaves this call unchecked. Germline loops: CDR1 SGHAT, CDR2 FQNNGV. The CDR3 covers 16 residues. The CDR3 region is CASSAGLAANTGELFF. The full variable domain, in which reference TRBV11-2 and TRBJ2-2 provide the parts outside the CDR3, is EAGVAQSPRYKIIEKRQSVAFWCNPISGHATLYWYQQILGQGPKLLIQFQNNGVVDDSQLPKDRFSAERLKGVDSTLKIQPAKLEDSAVYLCASSAGLAANTGELFFGEGSRLTVL.

This sequence joins TRBV5-4 and TRBJ1-1. CDR1 is SGHNT, CDR2 YYREEE, per germline (reference sequence). CDR3 length: 12 amino acids. The CDR3 region is CASSRDVDEAFF. Using reference TRBV5-4 and TRBJ1-1 for the parts outside the CDR3, the full variable domain is ETGVTQSPTHLIKTRGQQVTLRCSSQSGHNTVSWYQQALGQGPQFIFQYYREEENGRGNFPPRFSGLQFPNYSSELNVNALELDDSALYLCASSRDVDEAFFGQGTRLTVV.

The chain employs TRBV4-2 and TRBJ1-6; TCRdb outputs TRBD1, but without DNA this stays unchecked. Germline V gene lookup returns CDR1 LGHNA and CDR2 YNFKEQ. CDR3 size: 14 residues. CDR3 sequence: CASSHRTGGSPLHF.

V is TRBV29-1 and J is TRBJ2-7; absent DNA, TCRdb's TRBD1 call cannot be checked. The length of the CDR3 is 13 residues. CDR1 SQVTM and CDR2 ANQGSEA come from the germline V gene. CDR3 region: CSVVETGGDEQYF.

J is TRBJ1-4 and V is TRBV4-2; with no DNA, the TCRdb D assignment of TRBD1 cannot be verified. The germline CDR1 and CDR2 sequences are LGHNA and YNFKEQ. CDR3 size: 14 residues. The CDR3 is CASSPGQGREKLFF.

The chain employs TRBV7-9 and TRBJ2-2; TCRdb's D gene call, TRBD2, goes unchecked for lack of DNA. Per germline, CDR1 SEHNR and CDR2 FQNEAQ (reference sequence). CDR3 size: 15 residues. CDR3 loop: CASSHPGERAGELFF.

The V call is TRBV3-1, the J call TRBJ2-3. Germline CDR1 LGHDT, CDR2 YNNKEL (reference sequence). The CDR3 contains 19 residues. The CDR3: CASSQDSAPAHHRTDTQYF.

This chain's CDR3 is CATTISYEQYF. This sequence joins TRBV6-6 and TRBJ2-7. This CDR3 has 11 amino acids. The V gene's germline CDR1 is MNHNY and CDR2 SVGAGI (reference sequence).

The rearrangement links TRBV4-1 to TRBJ2-2; there is no DNA to check the TCRdb D call of TRBD2. In germline, CDR1 is MGHRA, CDR2 YSYEKL. This CDR3 is built from 14 residues. The CDR3 spells CASRQTSSSGELFF.

J is TRBJ2-5 and V is TRBV10-3; there is no DNA to check the TCRdb D call of TRBD2. The CDR3 spans 18 residues. From germline, CDR1 is ENHRY and CDR2 SYGVKD. The CDR3 here is CAISESFRTSGSEETQYF.

V and J are TRBV19 and TRBJ2-1; TCRdb indicates TRBD2, and absent DNA this call remains unverified. Per the germline V gene, CDR1 is LNHDA and CDR2 is SQIVND (reference sequence). The CDR3 runs to 13 residues. The CDR3: CASSSGTSGRQFF.